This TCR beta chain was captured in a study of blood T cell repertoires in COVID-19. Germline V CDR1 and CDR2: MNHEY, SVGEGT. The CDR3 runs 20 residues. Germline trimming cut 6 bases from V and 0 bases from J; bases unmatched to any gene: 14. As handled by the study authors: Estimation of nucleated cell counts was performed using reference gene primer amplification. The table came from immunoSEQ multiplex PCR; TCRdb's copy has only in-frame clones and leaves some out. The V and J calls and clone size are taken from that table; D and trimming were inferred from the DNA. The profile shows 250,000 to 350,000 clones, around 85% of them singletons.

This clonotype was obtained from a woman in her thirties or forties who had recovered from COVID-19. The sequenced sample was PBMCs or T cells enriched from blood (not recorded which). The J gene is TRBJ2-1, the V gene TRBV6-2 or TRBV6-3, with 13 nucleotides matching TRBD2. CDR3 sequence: CASSHLGTSGIRSSYNEQFF. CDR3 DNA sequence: TGTGCCAGCAGCCACTTGGGGACTAGCGGGATCCGGAGCTCCTACAATGAGCAGTTCTTC.